Listed here is a single T cell receptor (beta chain). Its antigen is unknown. Qualities for individual bases were not recorded, and no much larger clone is one base off. The cohort consisted of some 730 healthy bone marrow donors. All cohort members were sampled while nominally healthy, although unrecorded immune exposures were likely present. The donor was CMV seropositive and was included in the group of 270 or so seropositive cohort members. A peripheral blood sample was provided by each donor, and peripheral blood mononuclear cells were used for TCR beta sequencing. Genomic DNA was extracted from the blood cell samples with the Qiagen DNeasy Blood Extraction Kit. Relative to germline, V is missing 4 bases and J is missing 7 bases, with 12 bases of the junction outside any gene match. Via the germline V gene (reference sequence), CDR1 is LNHDA and CDR2 SQIVND. The CDR3 contains 15 residues, cysteine and phenylalanine counted. Only the CDR3 DNA is retained, 45 bases long and in frame from the first base.

This sample was included in a study of cytomegalovirus exposure and HLA in healthy donors (dated by TCRdb to between 2016 and 2019). For the study in its entirety: In an earlier analysis of some 550 of the donors, around 300 Gb of sequence data and about 110 million unique TCR beta sequences from 180 million or so T cells were reported. An early release that covered about 600 HLA-typed donors contained 300 to 350 gigabases of sequencing data and 70 million to 100 million unique TCR sequences. Of the approximately 400 genotyped donors, roughly 80% fell in the genetic ancestry cluster associated with self-reported Caucasian donors. The study aimed to test whether cataloging public T cell receptors could reveal signatures of past pathogen exposure. The study used immunosequencing to profile the T cell repertoires of approximately 650 subjects and linked those repertoires to cytomegalovirus serostatus. In addition to the first cohort of 666 subjects, a separate validation cohort of under 150 different subjects was used. High-throughput TCR immunosequencing, statistical association of individual TCRs with disease status, and machine learning were combined to predict cytomegalovirus infection status. In a later analysis, previously published TCR beta repertoires from about 640 donors were re-analyzed and high-resolution HLA genotyping was added so that TCR occurrence patterns could be studied. The later analysis used no new phenotypic data to find candidate immune exposures, relying instead on TCR beta sequences and their occurrence across donors. An earlier analysis of some 500 of the donors applied high-throughput TCR beta sequencing to assess whether each TCR beta V gene segment acted as functional or pseudogenic. Donor age, sex, ethnicity and CMV serostatus were compiled alongside the repertoire data. A later genetic analysis took genome-wide SNP genotypes for about three fifths of the 666 donors and used that subset as a discovery cohort. All discovery cohort repertoires had been generated using a single sequencing platform. HLA typing covered class I and class II loci at four-digit resolution. Typing coverage differed by locus: A, B, C, DRB1 and DQB1 were typed in roughly 620-640 donors, DQA1 in about 500, DPA1 in over 600, and DPB1 in 450 to 480. Roughly 5 DR-DQ haplotypes were handled as single units for association and clustering because linkage in the cohort was strong. On average, around 230,000 unique TCR beta nucleotide sequences were sequenced per donor among a few hundred genotyped donors of the cohort, with roughly 20% of those sequences being non-productive. Study-wide conclusions, independent of this receptor: Specific HLA alleles were associated with more than 15,000 TCR beta sequences at a false discovery rate of 0.05 in a later analysis. The study gave a list of 150 to 200 TCR beta chains associated with cytomegalovirus. Compared with the 666-donor mean, donors in an Asian-associated ancestry cluster had fewer N-insertions in productive TCRs, according to a later genetic analysis. The cohort was sequenced for TCR beta chains only, and without alpha or paired-chain data the features that could be detected were limited. In an earlier analysis of more than 500 of the donors, most TCR beta V segments appeared in productive rearrangements about 90% or about 30% of the time, broadly matching IMGT annotations. A group of highly shared sequence variants was considered likely to be a technical artifact of the sequencing pipeline. Compared with equally common non-associated chains, HLA-associated TCR beta chains in a later analysis were more clonally expanded and had lower generation probabilities. Strong co-occurrence of HLA alleles, especially DR and DQ, made assigning TCR associations to individual alleles difficult. The authors suggested that the approach could potentially be generalized to other disease states and immunological phenotypes. Presence/absence analyses assumed roughly uniform sequencing depth across donors, an assumption that may not hold. A later analysis found that most CMV-associated TCR beta chains appeared HLA-restricted, with HLA associations seemingly driven largely by CMV exposure. According to a later analysis, TCR association rates differed among HLA loci, with DRB1 alleles showing the most associated TCRs and HLA-C alleles showing the fewest. In a later analysis, several top co-occurrence clusters were reported to appear linked to parvovirus B19, influenza, CMV and Epstein-Barr virus. The classifier was reported to diagnose cytomegalovirus status with high specificity and sensitivity in both the original cohort and the validation cohort. V-gene and J-gene trimming of TCR beta chains was associated with a missense DCLRE1C variant in a later genetic analysis, and the association was replicated in an independent cohort. Three of the identified cytomegalovirus-associated TCR beta chains were confirmed in vitro to be specific for cytomegalovirus antigens. Correlated functional status among segregating V segments might be attributable to linkage disequilibrium, but an unknown experimental factor could not be ruled out. Some 16 rarely observed V segments, including chromosome 9 orphons, were excluded from the earlier analysis of some 590 of the donors because counts were too low. The 87-base-pair reads could not distinguish some IMGT-functional V segments, including TRBV6-2 and TRBV6-3, so those segments were excluded. HLA typing was unavailable for some donors at each locus, so association tests used only the typed subset. While some public TCRs were present in many individuals, most TCR sequences turned up only very rarely across donors. For the cohort, immune exposure information was limited to CMV serostatus. A further reported finding was that TCR beta sequences accurately predicted the HLA-A and HLA-B alleles for most subjects in the first cohort.

Library preparation employed the immunoSEQ multiplex PCR assay. The multiplex PCR relied on a mix of 60 forward primers for TCR Vbeta segments and 13 reverse primers for TCR Jbeta segments. The CDR3 region of rearranged TCR beta genes was amplified from genomic DNA by a multiplex PCR assay. The Illumina HiSeq System was used to sequence the amplified TCR beta libraries as 87-base-pair reads. The original pipeline was this. Across the 670 or so repertoires, a later analysis counted roughly 77 million unique TCR beta chains, roughly 11 million of which were shared by at least two donors. Raw reads were error-corrected and collapsed into unique sequences by a nearest-neighbor algorithm in which closely related sequences were merged to remove PCR and sequencing errors. CDR3 sequences were aligned to IMGT reference sequences to assign V, D and J gene segments. Each retained sequence needed at least a six-nucleotide match to both a V gene segment and a J gene segment. A rearrangement counted as productive if the CDR3 had no stop codons and remained in frame with V and J, and every other rearrangement counted as non-productive. CDR3 was defined according to IMGT convention as the region running from the second conserved V-encoded cysteine to the conserved J-encoded phenylalanine. The earlier analysis of about 640 of the donors excluded any sequence lacking an unambiguous match to a single V gene segment. An earlier analysis of roughly 590 of the donors called V segments functional above 56.7% productive rearrangements and segregating when the between-donor standard deviation exceeded 5%. A statistical classification framework was built to diagnose cytomegalovirus status from the catalog of TCR beta chain sequences. In a later analysis, V and J genes were assigned by comparing TCR nucleotide sequences against IMGT/GENE-DB human TR gene sequences. The TCRdist pipeline was used in a later analysis to assign CDR3 sequences and most-parsimonious VDJ recombination scenarios. In a later analysis, every TCR beta chain was defined by the combination of its CDR3 amino acid sequence and its V-gene family, and reads without a unique V-gene family were dropped. As a way to deal with suspected cross-contamination and a sequencing artifact, a later analysis dropped approximately 590 nucleotide sequences that were highly shared and had low generation probability. In a later analysis, a clonal expansion index for each public chain was calculated from normalized within-repertoire ranks of inferred template counts. In a later analysis, generation probabilities were computed using a VDJ recombination model fitted to out-of-frame rearrangements, and the results were checked against IGoR. A later analysis scored TCR-TCR, TCR-HLA and TCR-CMV co-occurrence with hypergeometric tests, applying a repertoire-size bias correction to TCR pairs. In a later analysis, false discovery rates were estimated by permuting HLA or CMV assignments 20 times. A later analysis grouped co-occurring TCRs with DBSCAN, adding TCRdist sequence similarity when clustering within HLA-allele-positive subsets. Co-occurrence clustering excluded repertoires with fewer than 30,000 or more than 120,000 public chains, plus five with anomalous nucleotide sharing. TCRdb retrieved this table from immuneACCESS and kept in-frame rearrangements only. Not all clones are present; in checked studies, unresolved V genes account for under half, and no reason is known for the remainder. D and trimming were read from the DNA, whereas the V and J calls and clone size are those reported in that table. The sample table contains about 130,000 clones; only one count was recorded for approximately 87% of them. The top ten hold roughly 20% of the sample.

This TCR derives from a man in his late teens or twenties in good health and CMV-seropositive. The material sequenced was PBMCs. The rearranged segments are TRBV19 and TRBJ1-2, and 7 junction bases match TRBD1. In nucleotide form, the sequence is TGTGCCAGTAGTACCCGGGACAGCAGGATTGGTGGCTACACCTTC. Translated, it gives CASSTRDSRIGGYTF.